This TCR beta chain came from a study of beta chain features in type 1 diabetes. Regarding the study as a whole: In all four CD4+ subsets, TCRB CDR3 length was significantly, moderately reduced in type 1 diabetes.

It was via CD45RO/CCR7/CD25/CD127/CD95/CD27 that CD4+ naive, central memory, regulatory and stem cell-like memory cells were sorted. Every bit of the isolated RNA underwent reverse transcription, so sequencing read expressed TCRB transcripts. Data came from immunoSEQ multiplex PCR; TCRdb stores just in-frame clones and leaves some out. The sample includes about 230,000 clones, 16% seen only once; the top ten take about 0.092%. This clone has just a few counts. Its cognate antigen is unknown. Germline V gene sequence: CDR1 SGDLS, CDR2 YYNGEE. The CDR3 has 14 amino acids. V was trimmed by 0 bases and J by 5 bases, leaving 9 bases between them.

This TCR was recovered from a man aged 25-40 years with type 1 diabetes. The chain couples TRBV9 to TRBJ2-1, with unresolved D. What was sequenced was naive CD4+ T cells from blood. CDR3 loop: CASSVVGRNNEQFF. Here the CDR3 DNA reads TGTGCCAGCAGCGTAGTTGGTCGGAACAATGAGCAGTTCTTC.